One and the same sample provided the 5 T cell receptor beta chains below, sequenced in a study of CD4 T cells in relation to SARS-CoV-2 and coronaviruses. Before the COVID-19 pandemic, during about 2011-2018, CD4+ T cells were taken from unexposed donors. After about ten days of culture, CD4+ T cells were isolated. TCRdb keeps only in-frame clones here, not all; method: immunoSEQ multiplex PCR. This table has 20,000 to 25,000 clones, around 82% appearing once. Their cognate antigens are unknown. Sequenced: CD4+ T cells from PBMCs, cultured in vitro. The receptors originated from a human donor in good health.

The chain is built from TRBV9 and TRBJ1-2; D gene ambiguous. V lost 0 bases, J lost 0 bases, and 9 bases lay in between. Germline V gene data show CDR1 as SGDLS and CDR2 as YYNGEE. This CDR3 has 15 residues. In DNA form, the CDR3 reads TGTGCCAGCAGCGTAGCATGGCAGGCTAACTATGGCTACACCTTC. It yields the protein CASSVAWQANYGYTF.

The chain uses TRBV14 and TRBJ2-7, with a tentative D call TRBD1 (6 bases). V lost 4 bases and J lost 1, with 8 bases in between. The V gene's germline CDR1 is SGHDN and CDR2 FVKESK. The CDR3 extends over 13 amino acids. CDR3 amino acids: CASSLTGSYEQYF. The CDR3, as DNA: TGTGCCAGCAGCCTAACAGGGTCCTACGAGCAGTACTTC.

The chain has TRBV30 and TRBJ2-5, with TRBD1 matching 7 bases. V lost 3 bases and J lost 5; bases outside the gene matches: 6. In germline, CDR1 is GTSNPN, CDR2 SVGIG (reference sequence). CDR3 size: 13 residues. The CDR3 nucleotides read TGTGCCTGGAGGGGGACGGACAGGGAGACCCAGTACTTC. It specifies CAWRGTDRETQYF.

This chain links TRBV3-1 (or the pseudogene TRBV3-2) with TRBJ2-4, with D unclear. Germline CDR1 is LGHDT and CDR2 is YNNKEL (reference sequence). The CDR3 has 14 amino acids. V was cut by 0 bases and J by 6 bases, with 9 bases left in between. This CDR3 reads CASSQEEPGNIQYF. In DNA, the CDR3 is TGTGCCAGCAGCCAAGAGGAGCCAGGAAACATTCAGTACTTC.

The chain recombines TRBV9 with TRBJ2-1, with a weak D call TRBD2 (5 bases). Between the trimmed V and J ends, which lost 3 bases and 5 bases, there was a span of 12 bases. The length of the CDR3 is 14 residues. Per germline, CDR1 SGDLS and CDR2 YYNGEE. In nucleotides, the CDR3 is TGTGCCAGCAGCGGGGCAACGAGGGACAATGAGCAGTTCTTC. This sequence encodes CASSGATRDNEQFF. The whole variable domain, remainder taken from reference TRBV9 and TRBJ2-1, is DSGVTQTPKHLITATGQRVTLRCSPRSGDLSVYWYQQSLDQGLQFLIQYYNGEERAKGNILERFSAQQFPDLHSELNLSSLELGDSALYFCASSGATRDNEQFFGPGTRLTVL.